Following are 16 T cell receptor beta chains from one sample sequenced in a study of graft-versus-host responses after intestinal transplantation. Method: immunoSEQ multiplex PCR; TCRdb's copy keeps in-frame clones and lacks some. Altogether 10,000 to 15,000 clones are present, about 73% being singletons, with the ten largest covering approximately 4.3%. Graft tissue processing released intraepithelial and lamina propria lymphocytes. The specimen was ileum tissue, collected less than 150 days after intestinal transplantation. The source is a human patient who received an intestinal transplant, so some T cells may come from the graft donor.

The rearrangement links TRBV19 to TRBJ2-1; possibly TRBD1 for D (5 bases). The CDR3 totals 15 residues. Trimming cost V 6 bases and J 4 bases, with 16 bases left between them. The germline gives CDR1 LNHDA, CDR2 SQIVND (reference sequence). The CDR3 region is CASRGLVGPYNEQFF. Here the CDR3 DNA reads TGTGCCAGTAGGGGGCTAGTAGGGCCTTACAATGAGCAGTTCTTC.

V usage is TRBV19 and J usage is TRBJ2-5; TRBD1 matches 10 bases. Matching the DNA end better, TRBJ2-7 makes the J call doubtful. Germline V gene sequence: CDR1 LNHDA, CDR2 SQIVND (reference sequence). This CDR3 is built from 14 residues. The DNA of the CDR3 is TGTGCCACAAAACCGGGACAGGGGATGTACGAGCAGTACTTC. Residues: CATKPGQGMYEQYF.

This clone is classed as medium-sized. This chain connects TRBV2 to TRBJ2-3, with TRBD1 matching 9 bases. With V trimmed by 6 bases and J by 3 bases, 13 bases remained unmatched. CDR3 length: 17 residues. The germline CDR1 and CDR2 sequences are SNHLY and FYNNEI. CDR3 residues: CASSLKPGQGPTDTQYF. The CDR3, as DNA: TGTGCCAGCAGCCTTAAGCCGGGACAGGGCCCAACAGATACGCAGTATTTT.

V and J are TRBV6-5 and TRBJ2-7, with D maybe TRBD2 (5 bases). Between the trimmed V and J ends, which lost 2 bases and 0 bases, there was a span of 14 bases. Germline assignment: CDR1 MNHEY and CDR2 SVGAGI. The CDR3 is 16 amino acids. The CDR3 DNA sequence: TGTGCCAGCAGTTACGGCGGGCTGCTGGGCTCCTACGAGCAGTACTTC. Translating it yields CASSYGGLLGSYEQYF.

The chain carries TRBV11-3 and TRBJ1-4, with 8 bases identical to TRBD1. With V trimmed by 6 bases and J by 10 bases, 7 bases remained unmatched. In germline, CDR1 is SGHNT, CDR2 YENEEA. The CDR3 is 13 amino acids. DNA for the CDR3: TGTGCCAGCAGGCGGCCCGGACAGGGAAAACTGTTTTTT. Translating gives CASRRPGQGKLFF.

This clone has just a few counts. Relative to the germline gene, one junction end is altered; a read error may explain this. The J gene is TRBJ1-2, the V gene TRBV29-1; no definite D call. CDR1 is SQVTM and CDR2 is ANQGSEA in the germline V gene. CDR3 size: 11 residues. The CDR3 loop is CSAESPYGYTF. The CDR3 region has the DNA TGCAGCGCTGAAAGCCCCTATGGCTACACCTTC.

This chain joins TRBV11-2 and TRBJ1-4; tentative D call: TRBD1 (5 bases). The ends were cut back, 5 bases at V and 3 bases at J, with 7 bases in the middle. In germline, CDR1 is SGHAT, CDR2 FQNNGV. The CDR3 is 13 residues long. In DNA form, the CDR3 reads TGTGCCAGCAGCGGAGGGGCTAATGAAAAACTGTTTTTT. Its translation is CASSGGANEKLFF.

The chain carries TRBV4-2 and TRBJ2-7; 7 bases align to TRBD2. Germline CDR1 LGHNA, CDR2 YNFKEQ. The CDR3 spans 15 residues. V was clipped by 4 bases and J by 2 bases; unmatched bases: 8. CDR3 DNA sequence: TGTGCCAGCAGCCCGGTGGGGGGGTTTCCCTACGAGCAGTACTTC. Amino acids: CASSPVGGFPYEQYF.

The chain is built from TRBV6-6 and TRBJ2-5, with D maybe TRBD1 (8 bases). The tail of the sequence fits TRBJ2-7 better, so the J call may be wrong. This CDR3 comprises 13 residues. The V gene's germline CDR1 is MNHNY and CDR2 SVGAGI (reference sequence). The CDR3 reads CASTRQGRGEQYF. In DNA, the CDR3 is TGTGCCAGCACCCGACAGGGGAGGGGCGAGCAGTACTTC.

This clone was recorded only once. The chain combines TRBV5-4 with TRBJ2-7; D uncertain. Trimming shortened V by 1 base and J by 3 bases, and 11 bases separated the two germline ends. CDR1 and CDR2 (germline): SGHNT, YYREEE (reference sequence). This CDR3 is 14 amino acids long. For the CDR3, the DNA is TGTGCCAGCAGCTTGCCTACCGACAACTACGAGCAGTACTTC. Translation: CASSLPTDNYEQYF.

Only a few counts were recorded for this clone. V gene TRBV9 combines with J gene TRBJ2-3; 15 bases are shared with TRBD2. The CDR3 is made up of 18 amino acids. Germline values: CDR1 SGDLS, CDR2 YYNGEE. V shed 4 bases and J 10 bases; nucleotides not matched to a gene: 16. The CDR3 spells CASSKGLAGGSDMEAQYF. The CDR3 nucleotides are TGTGCCAGCAGCAAGGGACTAGCGGGGGGATCGGACATGGAGGCGCAGTATTTT.

The rearrangement uses TRBV6-5 and TRBJ2-1; perhaps TRBD2 as D (6 bases). This CDR3 is built from 14 residues. The V end was cut by 4 bases, the J end by 6 bases, with 13 bases between. From germline, CDR1 is MNHEY and CDR2 SVGAGI. The CDR3, as DNA: TGTGCCAGCAGTTTCGGGACGGGGGTCAATGAGCAGTTCTTC. Amino acid sequence: CASSFGTGVNEQFF.

This clone was detected once. The J gene is TRBJ2-7, the V gene TRBV4-3; 8 bases agree with TRBD2. J was trimmed by 4 bases and V by 3 bases; bases with no gene match: 8. CDR3 length equals 15 residues. CDR1 LGHNA and CDR2 YSLEER come from the germline V gene. CDR3 coding DNA: TGCGCCAGCAGCCACGGGGGGGGCATCGGTTACGAGCAGTACTTC. Protein product: CASSHGGGIGYEQYF.

The gene calls are TRBV29-1 and TRBJ2-1; D may be TRBD2 (5 bases). Germline lookup yields CDR1 SQVTM and CDR2 ANQGSEA. V was clipped by 3 bases and J by 5 bases, with 17 bases between them. The CDR3 contains 15 residues. The CDR3 DNA sequence: TGCAGCGTTGATGGTCTAGCCGCCCTCAACAATGAGCAGTTCTTC. Amino acids: CSVDGLAALNNEQFF.

This chain joins TRBV7-8 and TRBJ1-5; TRBD1 agrees at 8 bases. CDR3 length: 16 residues. From germline, CDR1 is SGHVS and CDR2 FQNEAQ. Losses at the gene ends were 4 bases for V and 2 bases for J; bases not matched to a gene: 7. The DNA of the CDR3 is TGTGCCAGCAGCTCCCTCACGGGACAGGGCAATCAGCCCCAGCATTTT. Amino acid sequence: CASSSLTGQGNQPQHF.

This clone came up a few times. The J gene is TRBJ1-1, the V gene TRBV10-3; 7 bases map to TRBD1. This CDR3 contains 13 residues. Germline loops: CDR1 ENHRY, CDR2 SYGVKD. V lost 4 bases to trimming and J lost 1 base; unmatched junction nucleotides: 0. CDR3 DNA: TGTGCCATCAGTGGACAGGGGAACACTGAAGCTTTCTTT. This encodes CAISGQGNTEAFF.